This T cell receptor (beta chain) emerged from a study of blood T cell repertoires in COVID-19 (dated by TCRdb to between 2020 and 2021). Regarding the research as a whole: Collaborator samples came from the United States, Italy and Spain and covered acute and convalescent phases of COVID-19. The prospective study material was composed of cDNA or gDNA derived from T cells, B-cell-depleted T cells, or PBMCs. The samples were drawn from two sources: the first 160 participants of the ongoing ImmuneRACE study, and 950 to 1,500 subjects contributed by 6 global collaborators. Nearly every sample came with metadata listing a de-identified subject ID, COVID-19 status, age in years and sex. The repertoires were released in a freely available public database intended as a resource for research on the immune response to SARS-CoV-2. Where available, HLA class I and class II types were taken from metadata supplied by the sample provider and were not determined by assay-based typing. The dataset comprised deeply sampled blood TCRbeta repertoires from subjects exposed to, actively infected with, or recovered from COVID-19.

Details on this clone: Its antigen target is currently unknown. There are no base qualities to consult, and no much larger clone falls within one base.

Germline trimming amounts to 2 bases on V and 3 bases on J, with 8 as the count of junction bases outside the gene matches. The CDR3 has 16 amino acids, counting the end cysteine and phenylalanine. This entry keeps only the CDR3 DNA: 48 bases, framed from base 1. The germline V gene encodes CDR1 KGHSH and CDR2 LQKENI. Enrolling through a virtual design, the prospective study's participants ranged in age from roughly 18 to 90 years and lived across more than 20 United States geographic areas. In the prospective study, participants were assigned to cohorts based on the clinical history participants reported in a screening survey and a study questionnaire. For ImmuneRACE Cohort 3, a participant was defined as recovered based on two consecutive negative NP/OP PCR tests, clearance by a healthcare professional, or resolution of symptoms. Mobile phlebotomists in the prospective study collected whole blood, serum and a nasopharyngeal or oropharyngeal swab from every participant. Prospective study participants could optionally give additional blood draws and questionnaires over a roughly two-month period. Prospective study blood samples were shipped either frozen or at room temperature before DNA extraction.

The immunoSEQ Assay, a bias-controlled multiplex PCR, was used to amplify TCRbeta CDR3 regions from genomic DNA. The original pipeline was this. The number of nucleated cells in each sample was estimated by amplification of reference gene primers within the assay. To quantify the absolute abundance of each unique TCRbeta CDR3 rearrangement, sequence reads were collapsed and filtered. For each sample, productive Simpson clonality was calculated as the square root of Simpson's diversity index across productive rearrangements. TCRdb holds this immuneACCESS table with in-frame rearrangements only. Some clones are missing; in checked studies, unresolved V genes explain under half, and the rest has no known cause. V and J calls and clone size are those listed in that table; D and trimming were worked out from the DNA. This sample gives 300,000 to 350,000 clones in total; 85% to 90% of them show up just once. The ten largest account for almost 9.5% of the sample.

Points the paper makes about the study in general: The quantity of clinical and demographic metadata differed by source and by participant and was supplied without curation.

The specimen sequenced was PBMCs or T cells enriched from blood (not recorded which). Here the chain combines TRBV18 and TRBJ2-5; 8 central nucleotides agree with TRBD1. This TCR was sampled from a woman aged 30 to 39 who had recovered from COVID-19. The nucleotide sequence is TGTGCCAGCTCACCAGTTTTCGGACAGGGTGAAGAGACCCAGTACTTC. This yields the protein CASSPVFGQGEETQYF.